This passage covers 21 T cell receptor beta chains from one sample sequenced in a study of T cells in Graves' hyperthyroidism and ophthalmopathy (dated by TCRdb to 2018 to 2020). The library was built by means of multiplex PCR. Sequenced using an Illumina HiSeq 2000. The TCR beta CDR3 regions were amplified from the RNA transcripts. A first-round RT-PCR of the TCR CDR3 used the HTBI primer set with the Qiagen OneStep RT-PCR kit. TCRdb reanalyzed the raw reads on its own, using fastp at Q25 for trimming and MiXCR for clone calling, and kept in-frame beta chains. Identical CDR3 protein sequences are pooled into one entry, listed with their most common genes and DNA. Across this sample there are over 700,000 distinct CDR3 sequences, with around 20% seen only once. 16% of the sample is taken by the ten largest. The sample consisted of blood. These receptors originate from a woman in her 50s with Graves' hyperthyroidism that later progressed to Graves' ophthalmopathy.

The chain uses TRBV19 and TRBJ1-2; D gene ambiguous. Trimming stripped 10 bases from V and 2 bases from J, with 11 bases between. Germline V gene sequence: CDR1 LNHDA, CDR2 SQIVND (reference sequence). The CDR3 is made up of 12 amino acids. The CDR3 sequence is CATITTNYGYTF. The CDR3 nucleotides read TGTGCCACCATAACAACGAACTATGGCTACACCTTC.

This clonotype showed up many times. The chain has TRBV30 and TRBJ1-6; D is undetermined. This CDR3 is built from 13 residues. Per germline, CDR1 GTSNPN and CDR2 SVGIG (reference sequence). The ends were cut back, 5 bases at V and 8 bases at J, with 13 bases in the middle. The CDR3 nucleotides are TGTGCCTGGCACGGCATTGGGGATTCACCCCTCCACTTT. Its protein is CAWHGIGDSPLHF.

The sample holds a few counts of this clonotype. The CDR3 nucleotides are TGTGCCAGCAGCTTAATCGGGGGGACAGTTAATGAAAAACTGTTTTTT. Translation: CASSLIGGTVNEKLFF. The V and J genes are TRBV7-9 and TRBJ1-4; TRBD1 matches 7 bases. V lost 2 bases, J lost 4 bases, and 7 bases stayed unmatched. The length of the CDR3 is 16 residues. CDR1 is SEHNR and CDR2 is FQNEAQ in the germline V gene (reference sequence).

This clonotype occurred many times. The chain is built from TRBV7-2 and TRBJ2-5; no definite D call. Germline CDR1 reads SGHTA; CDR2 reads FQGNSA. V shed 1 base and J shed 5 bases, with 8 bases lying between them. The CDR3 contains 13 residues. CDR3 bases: TGTGCCAGCAGCTTAGAGGCCAGGGAGACCCAGTACTTC. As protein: CASSLEARETQYF.

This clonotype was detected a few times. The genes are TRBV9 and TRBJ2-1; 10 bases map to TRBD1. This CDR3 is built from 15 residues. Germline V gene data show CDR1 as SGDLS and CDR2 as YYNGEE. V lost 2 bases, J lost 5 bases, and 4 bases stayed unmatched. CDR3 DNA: TGTGCCAGCAGCGTGCCCGGGACAGGGGACAATGAGCAGTTCTTC. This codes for CASSVPGTGDNEQFF.

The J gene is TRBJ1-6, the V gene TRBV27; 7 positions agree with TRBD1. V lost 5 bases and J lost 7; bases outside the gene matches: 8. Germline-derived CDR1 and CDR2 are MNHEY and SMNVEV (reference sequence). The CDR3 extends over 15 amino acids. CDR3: CASSVRQGWNSPLHF. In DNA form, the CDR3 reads TGTGCCAGCAGTGTCCGACAGGGATGGAATTCACCCCTCCACTTT.

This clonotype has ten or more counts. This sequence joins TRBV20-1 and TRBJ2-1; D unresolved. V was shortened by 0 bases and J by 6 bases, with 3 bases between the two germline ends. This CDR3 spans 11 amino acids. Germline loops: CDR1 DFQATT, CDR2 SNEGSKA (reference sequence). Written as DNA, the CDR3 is TGCAGTGCTAGAGACCTCAATGAGCAGTTCTTC. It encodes CSARDLNEQFF.

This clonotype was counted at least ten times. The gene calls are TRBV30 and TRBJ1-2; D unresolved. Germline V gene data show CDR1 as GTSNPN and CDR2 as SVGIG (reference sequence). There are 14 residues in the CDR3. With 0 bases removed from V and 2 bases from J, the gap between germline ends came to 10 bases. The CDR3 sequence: CAWSVLGQNYGYTF. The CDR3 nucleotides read TGTGCCTGGAGTGTACTCGGGCAGAACTATGGCTACACCTTC.

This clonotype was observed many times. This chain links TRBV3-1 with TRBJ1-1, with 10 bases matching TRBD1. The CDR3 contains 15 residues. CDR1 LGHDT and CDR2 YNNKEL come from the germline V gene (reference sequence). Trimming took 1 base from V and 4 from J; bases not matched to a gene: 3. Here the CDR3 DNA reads TGTGCCAGCAGCCAAGTGGGACAGGGGACCACTGAAGCTTTCTTT. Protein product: CASSQVGQGTTEAFF.

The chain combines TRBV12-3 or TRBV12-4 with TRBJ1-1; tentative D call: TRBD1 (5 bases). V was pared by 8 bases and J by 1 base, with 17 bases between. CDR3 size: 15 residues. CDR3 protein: CASDSYGGTNTEAFF. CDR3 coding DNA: TGTGCCAGCGACTCGTACGGGGGAACGAACACTGAAGCTTTCTTT.

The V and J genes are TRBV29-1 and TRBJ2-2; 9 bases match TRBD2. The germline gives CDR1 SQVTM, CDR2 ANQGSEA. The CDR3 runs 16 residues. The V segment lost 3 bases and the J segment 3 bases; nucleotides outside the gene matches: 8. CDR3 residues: CSVEGGGGADTGELFF. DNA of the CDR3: TGCAGCGTTGAGGGGGGCGGGGGGGCCGACACCGGGGAGCTGTTTTTT.

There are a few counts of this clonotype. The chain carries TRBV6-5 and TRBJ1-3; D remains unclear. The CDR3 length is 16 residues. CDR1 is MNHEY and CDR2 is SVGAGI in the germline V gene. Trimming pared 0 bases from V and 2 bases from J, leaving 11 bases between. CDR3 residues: CASSYSPGPTGNTIYF. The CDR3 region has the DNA TGTGCCAGCAGTTACTCGCCAGGCCCTACTGGAAACACCATATATTTT.

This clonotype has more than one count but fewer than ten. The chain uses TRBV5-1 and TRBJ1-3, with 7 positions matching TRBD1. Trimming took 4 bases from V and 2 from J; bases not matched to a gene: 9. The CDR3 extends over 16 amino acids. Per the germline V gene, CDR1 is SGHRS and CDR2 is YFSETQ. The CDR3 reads CASSEFTQGTGNTIYF. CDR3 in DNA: TGCGCCAGCAGCGAGTTTACACAGGGGACTGGAAACACCATATATTTT.

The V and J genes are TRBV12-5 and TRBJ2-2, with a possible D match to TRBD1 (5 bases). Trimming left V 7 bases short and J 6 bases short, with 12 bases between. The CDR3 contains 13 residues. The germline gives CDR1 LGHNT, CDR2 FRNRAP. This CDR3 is CASATLGAGELFF. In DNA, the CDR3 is TGTGCTAGTGCCACTTTAGGGGCCGGGGAGCTGTTTTTT.

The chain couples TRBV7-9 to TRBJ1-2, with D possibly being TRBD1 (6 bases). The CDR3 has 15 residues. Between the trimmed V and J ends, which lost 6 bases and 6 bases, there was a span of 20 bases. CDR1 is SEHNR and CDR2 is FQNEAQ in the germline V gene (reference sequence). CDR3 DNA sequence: TGTGCCAGCAGTATTTGGCGGGGGCGCGAGCATGGCTACACCTTC. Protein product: CASSIWRGREHGYTF. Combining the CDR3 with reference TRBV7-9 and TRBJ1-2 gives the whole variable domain DTGVSQNPRHKITKRGQNVTFRCDPISEHNRLYWYRQTLGQGPEFLTYFQNEAQLEKSRLLSDRFSAERPKGSFSTLEIQRTEQGDSAMYLCASSIWRGREHGYTFGSGTRLTVV.

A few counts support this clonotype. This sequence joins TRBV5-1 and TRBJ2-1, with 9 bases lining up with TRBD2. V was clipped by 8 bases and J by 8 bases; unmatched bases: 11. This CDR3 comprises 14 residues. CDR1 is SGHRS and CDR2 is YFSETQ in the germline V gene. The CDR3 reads CASGGGGVWDEQFF. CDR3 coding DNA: TGCGCCAGTGGCGGGGGGGGAGTATGGGATGAGCAGTTCTTC.

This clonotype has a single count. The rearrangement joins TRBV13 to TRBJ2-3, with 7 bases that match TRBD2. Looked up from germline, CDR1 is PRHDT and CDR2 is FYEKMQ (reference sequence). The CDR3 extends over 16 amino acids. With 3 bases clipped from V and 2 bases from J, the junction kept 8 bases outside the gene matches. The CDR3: CASSLVPSGNTDTQYF. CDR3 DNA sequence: TGTGCCAGCAGCTTGGTACCTAGCGGTAACACAGATACGCAGTATTTT.

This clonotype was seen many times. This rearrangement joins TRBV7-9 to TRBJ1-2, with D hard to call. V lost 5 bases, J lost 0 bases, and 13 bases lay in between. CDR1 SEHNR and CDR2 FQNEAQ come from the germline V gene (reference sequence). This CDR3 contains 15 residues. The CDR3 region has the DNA TGTGCCAGCAGCCGAGGAGGCTCATCTAACTATGGCTACACCTTC. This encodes CASSRGGSSNYGYTF.

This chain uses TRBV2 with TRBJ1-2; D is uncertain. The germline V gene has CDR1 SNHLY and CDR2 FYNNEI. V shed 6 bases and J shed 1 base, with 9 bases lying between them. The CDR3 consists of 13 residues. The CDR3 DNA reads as TGTGCCAGCAGATCAAGCCTTAACTATGGCTACACCTTC. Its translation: CASRSSLNYGYTF.

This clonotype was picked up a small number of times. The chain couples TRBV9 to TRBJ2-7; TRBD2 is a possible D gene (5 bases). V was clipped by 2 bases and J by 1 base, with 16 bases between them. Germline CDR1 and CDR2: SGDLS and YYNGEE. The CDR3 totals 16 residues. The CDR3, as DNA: TGTGCCAGCAGCGTGGCCGGGGATGGTAAATCCTACGAGCAGTACTTC. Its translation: CASSVAGDGKSYEQYF.

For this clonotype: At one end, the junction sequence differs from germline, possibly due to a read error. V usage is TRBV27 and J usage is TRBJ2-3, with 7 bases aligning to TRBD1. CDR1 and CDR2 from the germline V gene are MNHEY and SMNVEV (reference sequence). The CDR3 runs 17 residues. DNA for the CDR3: TGTGTCAGCAGCCTAGCCGGGACGACAGGGAGCACAGATACGCAGTATTTT. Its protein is CVSSLAGTTGSTDTQYF.